This T cell receptor beta chain was sequenced in a study of human T cells and chemical hapten exposure. Between the trimmed V and J ends, which lost 4 bases and 3 bases, there was a span of 13 bases. The germline gives CDR1 SGHRS, CDR2 YFSETQ. This CDR3 is built from 14 residues. Time point denoted: patch test 1, 2 weeks after DPC sensitization. Treatment: therapeutic diphenylcyclopropenone sensitization with weekly scalp DPC. Prior to application of each patch test, blood was drawn. A few counts support this clonotype. Each CDR3 protein gets one entry after TCRdb re-called the RACE reads with MiXCR. The sample shows roughly 82,000 distinct CDR3 sequences, about an eighth of them seen only once.

The clonotype comes from a woman in her sixties or seventies with alopecia areata. Some clones in this sample may be carry-over from other donors' samples. V and J are TRBV5-1 and TRBJ1-2, with D perhaps TRBD1 (6 bases). The starting material was whole blood, obtained in connection with sensitization to the hapten diphenylcyclopropenone (DPC). CDR3 protein: CASSGGTNHYGYTF. In nucleotides, the CDR3 is TGCGCCAGCAGCGGGGGGACAAACCACTATGGCTACACCTTC.